The rows below give T cell receptor beta chains drawn from one sample of a study of T-cell reconstitution after alpha-beta-depleted transplantation in children. TCRdb redid the calling of the PCR reads with MiXCR, one entry per CDR3 protein. The sample includes a few hundred thousand distinct CDR3 sequences, roughly 30% of them seen just once. The sequencing used PBMCs, collected before TCRalphabeta/CD19-depleted stem cell transplant. The receptor source for this set is a boy under two years old with Wiskott-Aldrich syndrome, due to receive a stem cell transplant. CDR3s include the opening cysteine and the closing phenylalanine or tryptophan. A D gene is named only where the DNA matches it firmly. The size field is filled for only some rows; it gives once, few, many or a size class.

j_call: TRBJ2-5; d_call: .; clone_size: .; v_call: TRBV5-1; cdr3_length: 14; cdr3_aa: CASSPSPGRETQYF; cdr3_nt: TGCGCCAGCAGCCCATCTCCGGGACGAGAGACCCAGTACTTC
j_call: TRBJ2-1; d_call: .; clone_size: .; v_call: TRBV5-1; cdr3_length: 17; cdr3_aa: CASSLGMVALVGNEQFF; cdr3_nt: TGCGCCAGCAGCTTGGGGATGGTAGCTCTGGTGGGCAATGAGCAGTTCTTC
j_call: TRBJ2-5; d_call: TRBD2; clone_size: .; v_call: TRBV5-1; cdr3_length: 18; cdr3_aa: CASSAWGLAGGPVGTQYF; cdr3_nt: TGCGCCAGCAGCGCGTGGGGACTAGCGGGAGGGCCCGTAGGGACCCAGTACTTC
j_call: TRBJ2-5; d_call: .; clone_size: .; v_call: TRBV14; cdr3_length: 16; cdr3_aa: CASSQEVGRAGETQYF; cdr3_nt: TGTGCCAGCAGCCAAGAGGTCGGGAGAGCGGGAGAGACCCAGTACTTC
j_call: TRBJ1-2; d_call: .; clone_size: few; v_call: TRBV7-9; cdr3_length: 15; cdr3_aa: CASSERENDLRGYTF; cdr3_nt: TGTGCCAGCAGCGAAAGGGAGAACGACCTGAGGGGCTACACCTTC
j_call: TRBJ2-5; d_call: .; clone_size: many; v_call: TRBV18; cdr3_length: 11; cdr3_aa: CASSPQETQYF; cdr3_nt: TGTGCCAGCAGTCCACAAGAGACCCAGTACTTC
j_call: TRBJ2-1; d_call: TRBD2; clone_size: few; v_call: TRBV3-1; cdr3_length: 15; cdr3_aa: CASSPWVAGGPEQFF; cdr3_nt: TGTGCCAGCAGCCCCTGGGTAGCGGGAGGTCCTGAGCAGTTCTTC
j_call: TRBJ1-4; d_call: TRBD1; clone_size: .; v_call: TRBV4-2; cdr3_length: 14; cdr3_aa: CASSLRDSNEKLFF; cdr3_nt: TGTGCCAGCAGCCTCCGGGACAGTAATGAAAAACTGTTTTTT
j_call: TRBJ2-3; d_call: TRBD1; clone_size: few; v_call: TRBV5-1; cdr3_length: 15; cdr3_aa: CASSLVGTGEDTQYF; cdr3_nt: TGCGCCAGCAGCTTGGTAGGGACAGGGGAGGATACGCAGTATTTT
j_call: TRBJ2-1; d_call: TRBD2; clone_size: .; v_call: TRBV5-1; cdr3_length: 20; cdr3_aa: CASSPNTGLAGRRSYNEQFF; cdr3_nt: TGCGCCAGCAGCCCTAATACGGGACTAGCGGGAAGGAGGTCCTACAATGAGCAGTTCTTC
j_call: TRBJ2-3; d_call: .; clone_size: .; v_call: TRBV20-1; cdr3_length: 12; cdr3_aa: CSGTARQDTQYF; cdr3_nt: TGCAGTGGGACCGCGAGACAAGATACGCAGTATTTT
j_call: TRBJ2-7; d_call: TRBD2; clone_size: .; v_call: TRBV7-8; cdr3_length: 14; cdr3_aa: CASSLTSAGYEQYF; cdr3_nt: TGTGCCAGCAGCTTGACTAGCGCGGGCTACGAGCAGTACTTC
j_call: TRBJ2-3; d_call: .; clone_size: .; v_call: TRBV4-2; cdr3_length: 15; cdr3_aa: CASSQDFSATDTQYF; cdr3_nt: TGTGCCAGCAGCCAAGATTTTAGCGCTACAGATACGCAGTATTTT
j_call: TRBJ2-1; d_call: .; clone_size: .; v_call: TRBV5-1; cdr3_length: 16; cdr3_aa: CASSPLVADSYNEQFF; cdr3_nt: TGCGCCAGCAGCCCTTTGGTGGCGGACTCCTACAATGAGCAGTTCTTC
j_call: TRBJ2-1; d_call: .; clone_size: few; v_call: TRBV7-8; cdr3_length: 15; cdr3_aa: CASQGRVASYNEQFF; cdr3_nt: TGTGCCAGCCAGGGACGGGTTGCCTCCTACAATGAGCAGTTCTTC
j_call: TRBJ2-7; d_call: .; clone_size: .; v_call: TRBV9; cdr3_length: 13; cdr3_aa: CASSPLQGDEQYF; cdr3_nt: TGTGCCAGCAGCCCGTTACAGGGCGACGAGCAGTACTTC
j_call: TRBJ2-2; d_call: TRBD2; clone_size: .; v_call: TRBV24-1; cdr3_length: 17; cdr3_aa: CATSDFGGRTNTGELFF; cdr3_nt: TGTGCCACCAGTGATTTCGGCGGGAGGACAAACACCGGGGAGCTGTTTTTT
j_call: TRBJ2-1; d_call: .; clone_size: few; v_call: TRBV27; cdr3_length: 14; cdr3_aa: CASSFDSSYNEQFF; cdr3_nt: TGTGCCAGCAGTTTCGATTCCTCCTACAATGAGCAGTTCTTC
j_call: TRBJ2-1; d_call: .; clone_size: .; v_call: TRBV12-3/TRBV12-4; cdr3_length: 15; cdr3_aa: CASSPVEGQDDEQFF; cdr3_nt: TGTGCCAGCAGCCCAGTAGAGGGCCAGGACGATGAGCAGTTCTTC
j_call: TRBJ2-6; d_call: .; clone_size: .; v_call: TRBV5-8; cdr3_length: 16; cdr3_aa: CASSLGTVSGANGLTF; cdr3_nt: TGTGCCAGCAGCTTGGGCACGGTCTCTGGGGCCAACGGCCTGACTTTC
j_call: TRBJ1-2; d_call: TRBD1; clone_size: .; v_call: TRBV5-1; cdr3_length: 16; cdr3_aa: CASSPLPDRERYGYTF; cdr3_nt: TGCGCCAGCTCCCCCCTGCCCGACAGGGAGCGTTATGGCTACACCTTC
j_call: TRBJ2-1; d_call: .; clone_size: .; v_call: TRBV7-6; cdr3_length: 15; cdr3_aa: CASSKDFEGGNEQFF; cdr3_nt: TGTGCCAGCAGCAAAGACTTCGAGGGTGGTAATGAGCAGTTCTTC
j_call: TRBJ1-4; d_call: TRBD1; clone_size: .; v_call: TRBV7-8; cdr3_length: 15; cdr3_aa: CASSLGQAINEKLFF; cdr3_nt: TGTGCCAGCAGCCTAGGACAGGCGATTAATGAAAAACTGTTTTTT
j_call: TRBJ2-7; d_call: .; clone_size: few; v_call: TRBV4-2; cdr3_length: 14; cdr3_aa: CASSQDGPLYEQYF; cdr3_nt: TGTGCCAGCAGCCAAGATGGGCCTCTCTACGAGCAGTACTTC
j_call: TRBJ2-7; d_call: TRBD2; clone_size: .; v_call: TRBV12-3/TRBV12-4; cdr3_length: 11; cdr3_aa: CASGLAYEQYF; cdr3_nt: TGTGCCAGCGGACTAGCCTACGAGCAGTACTTC
j_call: TRBJ1-2; d_call: TRBD1; clone_size: .; v_call: TRBV6-5; cdr3_length: 15; cdr3_aa: CASSYLETGGMGYTF; cdr3_nt: TGTGCCAGCAGTTACCTAGAGACAGGGGGCATGGGCTACACCTTC
j_call: TRBJ2-5; d_call: .; clone_size: .; v_call: TRBV13; cdr3_length: 14; cdr3_aa: CASSFIGVQETQYF; cdr3_nt: TGTGCCAGCAGCTTCATAGGGGTCCAAGAGACCCAGTACTTC